Listed below are T cell receptor beta chains from one sample, sequenced in a study of shared clonotypes between healthy human individuals. The protocol was immunoSEQ multiplex PCR, while the TCRdb copy is restricted to in-frame clones and leaves out a portion. The sample lists 95,000 to 120,000 clones; roughly 70% were seen once. The material sequenced was memory CD8+ T cells sorted from blood. The receptors were gathered from a woman aged 25-40 years in good health. CDR3s include the opening cysteine and the closing phenylalanine or tryptophan. A D gene is named only where the DNA matches it firmly. Expanded clones are given a class, and other clones once, few, many or no size at all.

V	D	size	J	DNA	CDR3
TRBV5-1	-	-	TRBJ2-2	TGCGCCAGTCGTCGGGACGGGAACACCGGGGAGCTGTTTTTT	CASRRDGNTGELFF
TRBV27	TRBD2	-	TRBJ2-1	TGTGCCAGCTCTTGGCTAGCGGGGGGCCGTGAGCAGTTCTTC	CASSWLAGGREQFF
TRBV5-4	-	many	TRBJ2-3	TGTGCCAGCAGCTTGAGAAGGACAGATACGCAGTATTTT	CASSLRRTDTQYF
TRBV25-1	TRBD1	many	TRBJ1-4	TGTGCCAGCAGTCCCGACAGGGAGGCGGAAAAACTGTTTTTT	CASSPDREAEKLFF
TRBV7-9	-	-	TRBJ2-3	TGTGCCAGCCTTAGATGGCGGGGCACAGATACGCAGTATTTT	CASLRWRGTDTQYF
TRBV7-8	-	-	TRBJ2-7	TGTGCCAGCAGCTCCGACCGGGGGTACGAGCAGTACTTC	CASSSDRGYEQYF
TRBV5-4	TRBD1	many	TRBJ1-2	TGTGCCAGCAGCTGGGGACAGGGGGCAGATGGCTACACCTTC	CASSWGQGADGYTF
TRBV7-2	-	once	TRBJ2-1	TGTGCCAGCAGCCCGCGACAGGTTATTAGCCCGTTCGGTGAGCAGTTCTTC	CASSPRQVISPFGEQFF
TRBV14	-	-	TRBJ1-1	TGTGCCAGCAGCCAAGATCTTGCAACAGCCAACACTGAAGCTTTCTTT	CASSQDLATANTEAFF
TRBV7-9	TRBD1	-	TRBJ2-3	TGTGCCAGCAGCCCAAACAGGGGGCCCCACACAGATACGCAGTATTTT	CASSPNRGPHTDTQYF
TRBV19	TRBD1	-	TRBJ1-5	TGTGCCAGTAGTTCCGGGCCGGGACAGGGGTTTAAGCCAGGGAATCAGCCCCAGCATTTT	CASSSGPGQGFKPGNQPQHF